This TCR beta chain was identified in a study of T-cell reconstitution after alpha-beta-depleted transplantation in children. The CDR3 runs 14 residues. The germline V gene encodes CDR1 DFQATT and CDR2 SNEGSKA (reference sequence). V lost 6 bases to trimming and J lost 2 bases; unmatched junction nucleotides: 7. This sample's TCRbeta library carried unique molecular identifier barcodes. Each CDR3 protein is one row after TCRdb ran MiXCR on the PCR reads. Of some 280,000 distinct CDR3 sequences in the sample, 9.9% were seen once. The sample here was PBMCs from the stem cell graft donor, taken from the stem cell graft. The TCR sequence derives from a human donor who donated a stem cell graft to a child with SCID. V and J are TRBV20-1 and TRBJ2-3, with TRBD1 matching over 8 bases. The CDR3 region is CSAAGTGTTDTQYF. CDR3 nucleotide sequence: TGCAGTGCCGCCGGGACAGGCACCACAGATACGCAGTATTTT.